This T cell receptor (beta chain) is from a study of blood T cell repertoires in COVID-19. Study background: There were acute and convalescent COVID-19 samples, and they came from the United States, Italy and Spain. The analysed material was cDNA or gDNA that came from T cells, B-cell-depleted T cells, or PBMCs.

The CDR3 is 15 residues long. V lost 3 bases, J lost 1 base, and 13 bases lay in between. Germline assignment: CDR1 SGHDT and CDR2 YYEEEE. In the original processing: Amplification of reference gene primers was used by the study to estimate nucleated cell counts. Libraries were prepared by immunoSEQ multiplex PCR; TCRdb keeps only in-frame clonotypes and omits some of them. V, J and clone size are those of that table, while D and trimming were read from the DNA. This table has around 250,000 clones, around 82% appearing once. The sample taken for sequencing was peripheral blood. The J gene is TRBJ2-5, the V gene TRBV5-6; weak D call: TRBD2 (6 bases). This TCR derives from a human donor in a cohort sampled during active COVID-19. The CDR3 loop is CASSWKTSSQETQYF. The CDR3, as DNA: TGTGCCAGCAGCTGGAAGACTAGTAGCCAAGAGACCCAGTACTTC.